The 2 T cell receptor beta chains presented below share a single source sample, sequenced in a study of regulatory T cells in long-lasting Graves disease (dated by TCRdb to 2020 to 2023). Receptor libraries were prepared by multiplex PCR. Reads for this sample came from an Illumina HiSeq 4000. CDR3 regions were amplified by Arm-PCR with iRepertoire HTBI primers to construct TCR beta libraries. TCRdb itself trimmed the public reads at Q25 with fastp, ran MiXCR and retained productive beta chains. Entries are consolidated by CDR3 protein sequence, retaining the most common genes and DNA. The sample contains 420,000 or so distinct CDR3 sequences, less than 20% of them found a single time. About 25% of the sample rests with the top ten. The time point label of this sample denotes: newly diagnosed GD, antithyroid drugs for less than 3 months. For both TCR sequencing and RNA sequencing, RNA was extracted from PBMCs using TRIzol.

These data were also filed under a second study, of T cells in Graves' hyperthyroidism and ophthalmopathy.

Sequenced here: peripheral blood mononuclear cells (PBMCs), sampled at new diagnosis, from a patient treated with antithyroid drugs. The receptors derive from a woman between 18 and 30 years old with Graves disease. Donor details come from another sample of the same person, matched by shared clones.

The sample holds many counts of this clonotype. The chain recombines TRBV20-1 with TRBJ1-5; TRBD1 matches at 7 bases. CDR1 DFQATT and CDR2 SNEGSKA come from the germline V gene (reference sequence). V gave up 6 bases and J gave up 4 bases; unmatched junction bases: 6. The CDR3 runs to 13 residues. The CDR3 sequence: CSATGVRNQPQHF. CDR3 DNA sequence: TGCAGTGCCACAGGGGTTAGGAATCAGCCCCAGCATTTT.

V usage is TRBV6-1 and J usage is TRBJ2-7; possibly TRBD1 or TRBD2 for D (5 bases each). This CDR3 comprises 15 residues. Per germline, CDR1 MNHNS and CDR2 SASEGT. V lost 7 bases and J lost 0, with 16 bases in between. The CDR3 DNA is TGTGCCAGCAATCCCAGGGACCTAAGCTCCTACGAGCAGTACTTC. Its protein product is CASNPRDLSSYEQYF.